The clone carrying this TCR beta chain appeared once. Antigen unknown. This record comes from a study of T cell responses to AZD1222 COVID-19 vaccine. Here immunoSEQ multiplex PCR was the method, and the copy in TCRdb shows in-frame clones only, minus some. The repertoire holds about 130,000 clones, with 80% to 90% as singletons. Per the germline V gene, CDR1 is MGHDK and CDR2 is SYGVNS. The CDR3 consists of 13 residues. The V end lost 3 bases, the J end lost 2 bases, and 8 bases lay between the germline ends. Notes on the study in general: In a largely white British group with more females than males, clonal diversity was possibly underestimated. Of the AZD1222 recipients, only 5 or 6 were seropositive at baseline.

This specimen was peripheral blood, taken on day 0 of AZD1222 vaccination. The source of this sequence is an adult in good health. V usage is TRBV25-1 and J usage is TRBJ2-7, with D hard to call. CDR3 amino acids: CASSDSDPYEQYF. Written as DNA, the CDR3 is TGTGCCAGCAGTGACTCCGACCCCTACGAGCAGTACTTC.